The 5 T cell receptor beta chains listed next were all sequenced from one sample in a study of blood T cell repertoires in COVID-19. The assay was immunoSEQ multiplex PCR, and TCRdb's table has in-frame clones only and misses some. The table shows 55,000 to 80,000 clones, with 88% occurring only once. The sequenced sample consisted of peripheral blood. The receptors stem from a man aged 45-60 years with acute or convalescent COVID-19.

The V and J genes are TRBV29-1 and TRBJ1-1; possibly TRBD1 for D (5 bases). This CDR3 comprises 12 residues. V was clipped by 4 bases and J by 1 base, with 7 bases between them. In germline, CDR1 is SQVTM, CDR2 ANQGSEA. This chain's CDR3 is CSVGRGNTEAFF. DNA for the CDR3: TGCAGCGTTGGAAGGGGGAACACTGAAGCTTTCTTT.

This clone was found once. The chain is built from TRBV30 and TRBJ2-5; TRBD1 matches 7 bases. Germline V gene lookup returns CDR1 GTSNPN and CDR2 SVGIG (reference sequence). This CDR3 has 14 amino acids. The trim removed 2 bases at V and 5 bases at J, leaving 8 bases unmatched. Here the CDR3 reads CAWSNRGLRETQYF. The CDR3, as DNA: TGTGCCTGGAGTAATAGGGGGCTGCGGGAGACCCAGTACTTC.

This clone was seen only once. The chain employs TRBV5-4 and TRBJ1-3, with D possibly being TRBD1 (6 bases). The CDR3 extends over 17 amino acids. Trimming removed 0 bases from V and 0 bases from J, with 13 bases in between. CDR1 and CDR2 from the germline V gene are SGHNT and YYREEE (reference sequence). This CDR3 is CASSLGLGQSSGNTIYF. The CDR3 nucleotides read TGTGCCAGCAGCTTGGGGCTGGGACAAAGCTCTGGAAACACCATATATTTT.

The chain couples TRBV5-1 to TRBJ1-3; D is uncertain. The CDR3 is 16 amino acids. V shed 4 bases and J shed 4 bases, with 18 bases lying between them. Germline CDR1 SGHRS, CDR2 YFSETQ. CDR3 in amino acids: CASSPVALTAGNTIYF. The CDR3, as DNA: TGCGCCAGCAGCCCGGTAGCCCTCACGGCGGGAAACACCATATATTTT.

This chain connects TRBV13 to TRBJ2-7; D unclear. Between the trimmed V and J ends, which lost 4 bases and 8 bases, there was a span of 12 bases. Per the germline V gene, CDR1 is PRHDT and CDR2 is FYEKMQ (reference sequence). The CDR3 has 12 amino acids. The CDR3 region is CASSYLGVQQYF. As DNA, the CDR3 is TGTGCCAGCAGCTACCTCGGTGTCCAGCAGTACTTC.